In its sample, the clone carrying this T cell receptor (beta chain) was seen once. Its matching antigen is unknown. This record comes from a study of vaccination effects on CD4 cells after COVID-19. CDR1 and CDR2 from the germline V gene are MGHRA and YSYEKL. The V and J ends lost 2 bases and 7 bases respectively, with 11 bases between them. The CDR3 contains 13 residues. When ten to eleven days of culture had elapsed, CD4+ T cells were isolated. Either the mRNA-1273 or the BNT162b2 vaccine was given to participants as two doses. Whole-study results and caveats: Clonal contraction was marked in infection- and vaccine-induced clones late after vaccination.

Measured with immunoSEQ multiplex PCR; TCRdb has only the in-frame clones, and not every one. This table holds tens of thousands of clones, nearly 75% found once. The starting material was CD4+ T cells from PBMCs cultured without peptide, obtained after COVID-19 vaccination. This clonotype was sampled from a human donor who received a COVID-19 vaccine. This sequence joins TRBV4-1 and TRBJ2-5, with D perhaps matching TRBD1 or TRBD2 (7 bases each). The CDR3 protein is CASSQRGDRTQYF. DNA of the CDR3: TGCGCCAGCAGCCAACGGGGGGACAGGACCCAGTACTTC.